Below are 22 T cell receptor beta chains sequenced from a single sample in a study of high-grade serous ovarian cancer treatment subgroups. Tumor samples were taken before definitive surgery or chemotherapy. Some clones are missing from TCRdb's copy, which holds only in-frame ones; the method was immunoSEQ multiplex PCR. Of some 5,000 clones in the sample, 55% to 70% were seen once. Sequenced sample: tumor tissue. Receptor source: a human donor with high-grade serous ovarian cancer.

The chain links TRBV30 to TRBJ2-3, with 12 positions matching TRBD2. Trimming cost V 2 bases and J 2 bases; bases outside gene matches: 5. Germline V gene lookup returns CDR1 GTSNPN and CDR2 SVGIG (reference sequence). The CDR3 spans 16 residues. This CDR3 reads CAWSSTSGGSTDTQYF. Written as DNA, the CDR3 is TGTGCCTGGAGTTCTACTAGCGGGGGGTCCACAGATACGCAGTATTTT.

The chain uses TRBV18 and TRBJ1-2, with TRBD1 identical over 7 bases. The V and J ends lost 3 bases and 6 bases, in that order; junction bases with no gene match: 13. The CDR3 is made up of 16 amino acids. From germline, CDR1 is KGHSH and CDR2 LQKENI. The CDR3 region is CASSPPLDREINGYTF. In DNA, the CDR3 is TGTGCCAGCTCACCGCCCCTCGACAGGGAAATAAATGGCTACACCTTC.

This chain joins TRBV14 and TRBJ1-3; D may be TRBD1 (5 bases). Trimming stripped 1 base from V and 0 bases from J, with 10 bases between. Germline V gene lookup returns CDR1 SGHDN and CDR2 FVKESK. The length of the CDR3 is 16 residues. CDR3 loop: CASSQVTVSSGNTIYF. CDR3 in DNA: TGTGCCAGCAGCCAAGTGACAGTGAGCTCTGGAAACACCATATATTTT. The complete variable domain, with remaining parts taken from reference TRBV14 and TRBJ1-3, reads EAGVTQFPSHSVIEKGQTVTLRCDPISGHDNLYWYRRVMGKEIKFLLHFVKESKQDESGMPNNRFLAERTGGTYSTLKVQPAELEDSGVYFCASSQVTVSSGNTIYFGEGSWLTVV.

This clone was seen once. This same CDR3 is encoded by further DNA sequences in the sample. This chain connects TRBV19 to TRBJ1-1; the D is unclear. The CDR3 is made up of 12 amino acids. Trimming cost V 3 bases and J 4 bases, with 6 bases left between them. CDR1 is LNHDA, CDR2 SQIVND, per germline (reference sequence). CDR3 DNA: TGTGCCAGTAGTATTTTGGGCACTGAAGCTTTCTTT. This encodes CASSILGTEAFF.

This clone was seen just once. The chain combines TRBV21-1 with TRBJ2-4; the listed D gene, TRBD2, was not tested against the DNA. TRBV21-1 is a listed pseudogene. This CDR3 spans 13 amino acids. In nucleotides, the CDR3 is TGTGCCAGCAGCGCCCGGGGGGAAAACATTCAGTACTTC. Translating it yields CASSARGENIQYF.

The chain is built from TRBV4-1 and TRBJ2-7, with D possibly matching TRBD1 (6 bases). Trimming left V 1 base short and J 2 bases short, with 6 bases between. The germline gives CDR1 MGHRA, CDR2 YSYEKL. This CDR3 has 13 residues. This CDR3 reads CASSQGQAYEQYF. The CDR3 bases are TGCGCCAGCAGCCAAGGACAGGCCTACGAGCAGTACTTC.

V usage is TRBV10-2 and J usage is TRBJ2-5; 9 bases line up with TRBD2. The CDR3 sequence is 17 residues long. V dropped 4 bases and J dropped 5; count of bases not matched to a gene: 14. Germline V gives CDR1 WSHSY, CDR2 SAAADI. This CDR3 is CASSGEWRGGLGETQYF. The CDR3 bases are TGCGCCAGCAGTGGGGAATGGCGGGGGGGCTTGGGGGAGACCCAGTACTTC.

The chain couples TRBV5-1 to TRBJ2-7; 9 nucleotides match TRBD1. CDR1 SGHRS and CDR2 YFSETQ come from the germline V gene. The CDR3 length is 16 residues. V shed 4 bases, J shed 5 bases, and the junction held 13 bases outside the gene matches. CDR3 in amino acids: CASSRPRTGDLHEQYV. The CDR3 DNA follows: TGCGCCAGCAGCAGGCCACGGACAGGGGATCTCCACGAGCAGTACGTC.

This rearrangement joins TRBV11-3 to TRBJ2-1; possible D gene TRBD1, 5 bases. The length of the CDR3 is 14 residues. Trimming stripped 4 bases from V and 0 bases from J, with 7 bases between. Germline values: CDR1 SGHNT, CDR2 YENEEA. CDR3 loop: CASSYQGSYNEQFF. The CDR3 DNA reads TGTGCCAGCAGCTATCAGGGCTCCTACAATGAGCAGTTCTTC.

The CDR3 sequence is CASSLREGSEAFF. The CDR3 DNA is TGTGCCAGCAGCCTGCGGGAGGGGTCTGAAGCTTTCTTT. The rearrangement links TRBV7-2 to TRBJ1-1; D is possibly TRBD1 (5 bases). The CDR3 totals 13 residues. The V end lost 5 bases, the J end lost 6 bases, and 13 bases lay between the germline ends. In germline, CDR1 is SGHTA, CDR2 FQGNSA. The full variable domain, in which reference TRBV7-2 and TRBJ1-1 provide the parts outside the CDR3, is GAGVSQSPSNKVTEKGKDVELRCDPISGHTALYWYRQSLGQGLEFLIYFQGNSAPDKSGLPSDRFSAERTGGSVSTLTIQRTQQEDSAVYLCASSLREGSEAFFGQGTRLTVV.

This sequence joins TRBV7-2 and TRBJ1-2, with 7 bases that match TRBD1. The V gene's germline CDR1 is SGHTA and CDR2 FQGNSA. After removal of 3 bases from V and 6 bases from J, the junction contained 7 bases not matched to a gene. The CDR3 length is 14 residues. The CDR3 region is CASSFPGGKNGYTF. The CDR3 nucleotides are TGTGCCAGCAGCTTCCCAGGGGGGAAGAATGGCTACACCTTC.

The CDR3 spells CASSLIDRKNYGYTF. CDR3 DNA: TGTGCCAGCAGTTTAATCGACAGGAAAAACTATGGCTACACCTTC. The chain recombines TRBV28 with TRBJ1-2; possible D gene TRBD1, 6 bases. Trimming left V 2 bases short and J 2 bases short, with 12 bases between. Germline V gene data show CDR1 as MDHEN and CDR2 as SYDVKM. The CDR3 loop spans 15 amino acids.

CDR3 nucleotides: TGCAGCGCTCACACAGGGGGGGACACTGAAGCTTTCTTT. Protein: CSAHTGGDTEAFF. The chain recombines TRBV29-1 with TRBJ1-1; 8 bases agree with TRBD1. The CDR3 length is 13 residues. With V trimmed by 7 bases and J by 3 bases, 7 bases remained unmatched. CDR1 is SQVTM and CDR2 is ANQGSEA in the germline V gene. Full variable domain (remainder filled in from reference TRBV29-1 and TRBJ1-1): SAVISQKPSRDICQRGTSLTIQCQVDSQVTMMFWYRQQPGQSLTLIATANQGSEATYESGFVIDKFPISRPNLTFSTLTVSNMSPEDSSIYLCSAHTGGDTEAFFGQGTRLTVV.

This chain connects TRBV28 to TRBJ2-1; D is unresolved. V lost 1 base and J 5 bases, leaving 9 bases between the germline ends. Germline V CDR1 and CDR2: MDHEN, SYDVKM. This CDR3 has 14 amino acids. CDR3 in DNA: TGTGCCAGCAGTTTATTGTCTAGTCACAATGAGCAGTTCTTC. Protein product: CASSLLSSHNEQFF.

The chain combines TRBV27 with TRBJ2-5; TRBD1 aligns across 8 bases. Germline trimming cut 0 bases from V and 13 bases from J; bases unmatched to any gene: 10. This CDR3 region has 14 residues. Germline V CDR1 and CDR2: MNHEY, SMNVEV (reference sequence). CDR3 DNA sequence: TGTGCCAGCAGTTTATCCCCGACAGGGGCGGGACTGTACTTC. Its protein is CASSLSPTGAGLYF.

This clone was detected only a few times. The chain joins TRBV4-2 to TRBJ1-1; D perhaps matches TRBD1 (5 bases). Germline V gene data show CDR1 as LGHNA and CDR2 as YNFKEQ. V was clipped by 1 base and J by 7 bases, with 10 bases between them. This CDR3 has 13 residues. CDR3 sequence: CASSQGQRDEAFF. In DNA, the CDR3 is TGTGCCAGCAGCCAAGGACAGAGAGATGAAGCTTTCTTT.

The chain joins TRBV19 to TRBJ2-1, with 7 bases identical to TRBD2. Looked up from germline, CDR1 is LNHDA and CDR2 is SQIVND (reference sequence). Trimming removed 3 bases from V and 2 bases from J; junction bases left unmatched: 7. The CDR3 loop spans 16 amino acids. This chain's CDR3 is CASSIAGAGTYNEQFF. CDR3 nucleotides: TGTGCCAGTAGTATTGCGGGAGCAGGGACCTACAATGAGCAGTTCTTC. The whole variable domain, remainder taken from reference TRBV19 and TRBJ2-1, is DGGITQSPKYLFRKEGQNVTLSCEQNLNHDAMYWYRQDPGQGLRLIYYSQIVNDFQKGDIAEGYSVSREKKESFPLTVTSAQKNPTAFYLCASSIAGAGTYNEQFFGPGTRLTVL.

The sample holds a few counts of this clone. The rearrangement uses TRBV9 and TRBJ1-6; tentatively, D is TRBD1 (6 bases). This CDR3 is 16 amino acids long. From germline, CDR1 is SGDLS and CDR2 YYNGEE. With 1 base removed from V and 9 bases from J, the gap between germline ends came to 17 bases. CDR3 protein: CASSVSPGAEGSPLHF. The CDR3, as DNA: TGTGCCAGCAGCGTAAGTCCGGGGGCGGAAGGTTCACCCCTCCACTTT.

CDR3 amino acids: CASSSLAGGTGELFF. CDR3 nucleotides: TGTGCCAGCAGCTCCTTAGCGGGGGGCACCGGGGAGCTGTTTTTT. This rearrangement joins TRBV7-8 to TRBJ2-2; 10 bases fit TRBD2. Germline V lookup: CDR1 SGHVS, CDR2 FQNEAQ. V lost 4 bases to trimming and J lost 4 bases; unmatched junction nucleotides: 3. The length of the CDR3 is 15 residues.

The CDR3 bases are TGCGCCAGCAGCTTGTATTCCGGAGGCGCGACCAACAATGAGCAGTTCTTC. Its protein product is CASSLYSGGATNNEQFF. The rearrangement links TRBV5-1 to TRBJ2-1; TRBD2 is a possible D gene (5 bases). Trimming pared 1 base from V and 5 bases from J, leaving 19 bases between. Germline CDR1 and CDR2: SGHRS and YFSETQ. CDR3 size: 17 residues.

The rearrangement uses TRBV7-2 and TRBJ1-2; D not resolved. Germline V lookup: CDR1 SGHTA, CDR2 FQGNSA. The CDR3 sequence is 13 residues long. The germline V and J ends were trimmed by 5 bases and 3 bases, with 10 bases remaining between them. CDR3 loop: CASSEPPDYGYTF. For the CDR3, the DNA is TGTGCCAGCAGCGAGCCCCCAGACTATGGCTACACCTTC.

The genes are TRBV15 and TRBJ1-1; D possibly corresponds to TRBD1 (6 bases). Trimming removed 10 bases at V and 5 bases at J, with 17 bases between. Per germline, CDR1 LNHNV and CDR2 YYDKDF (reference sequence). This CDR3 spans 13 amino acids. The CDR3 DNA reads as TGTGCCATCTGGGGGGGCTCCGGGACTGAAGCTTTCTTT. As protein: CAIWGGSGTEAFF.